What follows are 20 T cell receptor beta chains derived from one specimen sequenced in a study of T-cell reconstitution after alpha-beta-depleted transplantation in children listed by TCRdb under 2016. What the treatment or condition label conveys for this sample: allogeneic hematopoietic cell transplantation with graft depleted of TCRalphabeta T cells and CD19 B cells. Library method: PCR. TCRdb shows the sequencer as Illumina HiSeq 2500. To normalize quantification of the TCRbeta repertoire, the TCR libraries were built with molecular barcoding that relied on unique molecular identifiers. The public sequencing data were trimmed at Q25 with fastp and processed into clonotypes with MiXCR by TCRdb, which kept only in-frame beta chains. One record per CDR3 amino acid sequence lists the most common genes and DNA. The sample table holds 700,000 to 950,000 distinct CDR3 sequences, of which roughly 15% were seen once. The ten largest make up approximately 5% of the sample.

Specimen: PBMCs, mostly from graft donor cells, collected 360 days after TCRalphabeta/CD19-depleted stem cell transplant. Receptors were obtained from a male patient aged 10 to 17 who had a stem cell transplant for acute lymphoblastic leukemia, so the T cells may come from the graft donor.

The genes are TRBV24-1 and TRBJ2-3; 10 bases line up with TRBD1. Losses at the gene ends were 2 bases for V and 4 bases for J; bases not matched to a gene: 14. The CDR3 has 19 amino acids. From germline, CDR1 is KGHDR and CDR2 SFDVKD. The CDR3 protein is CATSDWCPQTGGGPDTQYF. The CDR3, as DNA: TGTGCCACCAGTGATTGGTGTCCCCAGACAGGGGGCGGCCCAGATACGCAGTATTTT.

The table lists this clonotype with a few counts. V gene TRBV4-1 combines with J gene TRBJ2-7; D unresolved. Trimming shortened V by 4 bases and J by 0 bases, and 10 bases separated the two germline ends. The CDR3 loop spans 14 amino acids. Germline V CDR1 and CDR2: MGHRA, YSYEKL. CDR3 amino acids: CASSLMLVSYEQYF. DNA of the CDR3: TGCGCCAGCAGCCTAATGCTGGTCTCCTACGAGCAGTACTTC.

The chain recombines TRBV13 with TRBJ1-1; D unclear. With 4 bases removed from V and 2 bases from J, the gap between germline ends came to 5 bases. The CDR3 extends over 12 amino acids. Per germline, CDR1 PRHDT and CDR2 FYEKMQ (reference sequence). In nucleotides, the CDR3 is TGTGCCAGCAGCTCTGATAACACTGAAGCTTTCTTT. Translated: CASSSDNTEAFF. Full variable domain (outside the CDR3, taken from reference TRBV13 and TRBJ1-1): AAGVIQSPRHLIKEKRETATLKCYPIPRHDTVYWYQQGPGQDPQFLISFYEKMQSDKGSIPDRFSAQQFSDYHSELNMSSLELGDSALYFCASSSDNTEAFFGQGTRLTVV.

The V and J genes are TRBV3-1 and TRBJ1-3; D unclear. Trimming took 4 bases from V and 4 from J, leaving 8 bases between them. CDR3 length: 13 residues. CDR1 LGHDT and CDR2 YNNKEL come from the germline V gene (reference sequence). CDR3 DNA: TGTGCCAGCAGCCGCGGACCCGGAAACACCATATATTTT. This translates into CASSRGPGNTIYF.

This clonotype was seen many times. This chain links TRBV12-3 or TRBV12-4 with TRBJ2-1, with 10 bases fitting TRBD2. CDR3 length: 15 residues. The trim removed 4 bases at V and 6 bases at J, leaving 6 bases unmatched. CDR3 protein: CASSSNSGRLNEQFF. In DNA form, the CDR3 reads TGTGCCAGCAGTTCGAATAGCGGGAGGCTCAATGAGCAGTTCTTC.

This clonotype appeared a few times. The chain recombines TRBV27 with TRBJ2-7; D perhaps matches TRBD1 (6 bases). Germline CDR1 reads MNHEY; CDR2 reads SMNVEV (reference sequence). Trimming shortened V by 3 bases and J by 9 bases, and 12 bases separated the two germline ends. CDR3 size: 12 residues. CDR3: CASSFPEGVQYF. For the CDR3, the DNA is TGTGCCAGCAGTTTCCCCGAGGGGGTGCAGTACTTC.

J is TRBJ1-5 and V is TRBV19; D uncertain. Trimming stripped 11 bases from V and 5 bases from J, with 4 bases between. The CDR3 runs 9 residues. The germline V gene encodes CDR1 LNHDA and CDR2 SQIVND (reference sequence). The CDR3 nucleotides read TGTGCCGGTGATCAGCCCCAGCATTTT. Protein: CAGDQPQHF.

The gene calls are TRBV2 and TRBJ2-7; 9 bases align to TRBD1. Germline V gene lookup returns CDR1 SNHLY and CDR2 FYNNEI. The CDR3 sequence is 15 residues long. V shed 3 bases and J 6 bases; nucleotides not matched to a gene: 9. CDR3 bases: TGTGCCAGCAGTGAGAGACCGGGACAGGGAGTCGAGCAGTACTTC. Encoded protein: CASSERPGQGVEQYF.

The chain uses TRBV5-1 and TRBJ2-7; 12 nucleotides line up with TRBD2. This CDR3 has 18 residues. The germline CDR1 and CDR2 sequences are SGHRS and YFSETQ. Losses at the gene ends were 4 bases for V and 2 bases for J; bases not matched to a gene: 13. The CDR3, as DNA: TGCGCCAGCAGCCCTCCCCGGCTAGCGGGAGGGCCAGCCTACGAGCAGTACTTC. Its translation is CASSPPRLAGGPAYEQYF.

The rearrangement uses TRBV6-6 and TRBJ2-1, with unresolved D. Looked up from germline, CDR1 is MNHNY and CDR2 is SVGAGI (reference sequence). V was shortened by 0 bases and J by 8 bases, with 5 bases between the two germline ends. This CDR3 has 12 amino acids. DNA of the CDR3: TGTGCCAGCAGTTACTCTAGGCATGAGCAGTTCTTC. Translated: CASSYSRHEQFF.

This clonotype was counted a few times. The chain employs TRBV7-9 and TRBJ2-7, with 13 bases identical to TRBD2. The V gene end was trimmed by 1 base and the J gene end by 6 bases; junction bases not matched to a gene: 9. The germline gives CDR1 SEHNR, CDR2 FQNEAQ (reference sequence). The CDR3 is made up of 17 amino acids. CDR3 protein: CASSLGARGLAGREQYF. CDR3 coding DNA: TGTGCCAGCAGCTTAGGTGCCCGGGGACTAGCGGGACGCGAGCAGTACTTC.

This clonotype was seen more than once but under ten times. The chain couples TRBV20-1 to TRBJ2-1, with D uncertain. Trimming removed 3 bases from V and 9 bases from J, with 6 bases in between. CDR1 DFQATT and CDR2 SNEGSKA come from the germline V gene (reference sequence). The CDR3 is made up of 10 amino acids. CDR3 loop: CSASDGEQFF. DNA for the CDR3: TGCAGTGCTAGTGACGGTGAGCAGTTCTTC.

This clonotype was counted a few times. The chain couples TRBV30 to TRBJ2-7, with D perhaps matching TRBD1 (6 bases). The germline V gene encodes CDR1 GTSNPN and CDR2 SVGIG (reference sequence). Trimming stripped 0 bases from V and 4 bases from J, with 7 bases between. CDR3 size: 12 residues. In DNA, the CDR3 is TGTGCCTGGAGTGTACAGGGATACGAGCAGTACTTC. Translation gives CAWSVQGYEQYF.

The rearrangement joins TRBV14 to TRBJ2-5; D is tentatively TRBD1 or TRBD2 (5 bases each). The germline V gene encodes CDR1 SGHDN and CDR2 FVKESK. The CDR3 is 16 residues long. V dropped 1 base and J dropped 2 bases, with 14 bases sitting between them. The CDR3 loop is CASSQGASGSQETQYF. CDR3 bases: TGTGCCAGCAGCCAAGGGGCTTCAGGGAGTCAAGAGACCCAGTACTTC.

This clonotype showed up just a few times. V and J are TRBV5-5 and TRBJ2-2; weak D call: TRBD1 (6 bases). Per the germline V gene, CDR1 is SGHKS and CDR2 is YYEKEE (reference sequence). The CDR3 totals 13 residues. V was pared by 6 bases and J by 2 bases, with 8 bases between. Here the CDR3 reads CASIGTNTGELFF. The DNA for the CDR3 is TGTGCCAGCATTGGGACAAACACCGGGGAGCTGTTTTTT. The entire variable domain, with the rest obtained from reference TRBV5-5 and TRBJ2-2, is as follows: DAGVTQSPTHLIKTRGQQVTLRCSPISGHKSVSWYQQVLGQGPQFIFQYYEKEERGRGNFPDRFSARQFPNYSSELNVNALLLGDSALYLCASIGTNTGELFFGEGSRLTVL.

Written as DNA, the CDR3 is TGTGCCATCAGTTCGACCGGGACTAGCGGGGAGACCCAGTACTTC. Amino acid sequence: CAISSTGTSGETQYF. The chain uses TRBV10-3 and TRBJ2-5; 12 bases are a match to TRBD2. The CDR3 covers 15 residues. Germline V gene data show CDR1 as ENHRY and CDR2 as SYGVKD. V shed 5 bases, J shed 5 bases, and the junction held 6 bases outside the gene matches.

This clonotype has more than one count but fewer than ten. The chain has TRBV7-2 and TRBJ2-7, with a tentative D call TRBD1 (6 bases). V was clipped by 4 bases and J by 2 bases, with 15 bases between them. Germline V gives CDR1 SGHTA, CDR2 FQGNSA. This CDR3 contains 15 residues. The CDR3 region has the DNA TGTGCCAGCAGCTGGTTTACCGGGACAACCTACGAGCAGTACTTC. Translated, it gives CASSWFTGTTYEQYF.

In this sample, this clonotype turned up once. The chain employs TRBV18 and TRBJ2-7, with D perhaps TRBD1 or TRBD2 (5 bases each). Trimming removed 6 bases at V and 2 bases at J, with 11 bases between. Germline loops: CDR1 KGHSH, CDR2 LQKENI. This CDR3 spans 13 amino acids. The CDR3 region is CASSRGSPYEQYF. CDR3 in DNA: TGTGCCAGCTCGAGGGGCAGTCCCTACGAGCAGTACTTC.

The J gene is TRBJ2-5, the V gene TRBV5-1, with D tentatively TRBD2 (5 bases). The germline V gene has CDR1 SGHRS and CDR2 YFSETQ. The CDR3 runs 14 residues. V was pared by 2 bases and J by 3 bases, with 11 bases between. DNA for the CDR3: TGCGCCAGCAGCTTCCCGGACGGGGAAGAGACCCAGTACTTC. It codes for CASSFPDGEETQYF.

V is TRBV4-2 and J is TRBJ2-2, with TRBD2 matching over 12 bases. This CDR3 is built from 19 residues. The V segment lost 2 bases and the J segment 4 bases; nucleotides outside the gene matches: 11. The V gene's germline CDR1 is LGHNA and CDR2 YNFKEQ. This chain's CDR3 is CASSQSLAGGRLPTGELFF. CDR3 nucleotide sequence: TGTGCCAGCAGCCAATCCCTAGCGGGAGGGCGACTGCCCACCGGGGAGCTGTTTTTT.